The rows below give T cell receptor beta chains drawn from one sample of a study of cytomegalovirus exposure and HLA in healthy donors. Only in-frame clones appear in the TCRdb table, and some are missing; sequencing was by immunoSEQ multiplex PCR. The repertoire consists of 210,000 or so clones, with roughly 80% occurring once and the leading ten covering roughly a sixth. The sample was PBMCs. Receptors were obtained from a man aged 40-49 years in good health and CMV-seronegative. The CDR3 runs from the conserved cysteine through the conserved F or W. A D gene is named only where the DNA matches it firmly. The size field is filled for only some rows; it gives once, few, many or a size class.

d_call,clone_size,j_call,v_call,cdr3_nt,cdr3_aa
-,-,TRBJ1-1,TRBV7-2,TGTGCCAGCAGCTCCGCCAGGGGAGACACTGAAGCTTTCTTT,CASSSARGDTEAFF
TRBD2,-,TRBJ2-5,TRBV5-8,TGTGCCAGCAGCTTCCGGAGCGGGAGGGCCGTGAAGACCCAGTACTTC,CASSFRSGRAVKTQYF
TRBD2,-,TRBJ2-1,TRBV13,TGTGCCAGCAGCTTCTCTAGCGGGAGGTTGAATGAGCAGTTCTTC,CASSFSSGRLNEQFF
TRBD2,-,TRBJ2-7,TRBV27,TGTGCCAGCGGGCGGACTAGCGGGAGGACTCCCTACGAGCAGTACTTC,CASGRTSGRTPYEQYF
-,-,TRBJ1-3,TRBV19,TGTGCCAGTAGTATTCTAGGTCCTGGAAACACCATATATTTT,CASSILGPGNTIYF
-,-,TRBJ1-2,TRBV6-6,TGTGCCAGCAGTTACGGGGAGTTCTATGGCTACACCTTC,CASSYGEFYGYTF
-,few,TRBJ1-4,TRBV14,TGTGCCAGCAGCCAAGGGTCGGTGCCTAGGCTGTTTTTT,CASSQGSVPRLFF
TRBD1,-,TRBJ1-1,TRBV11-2,TGTGCCAGCAGCTTAGGATTCAGACAGGGACCAGCTAGCACTGAAGCTTTCTTT,CASSLGFRQGPASTEAFF
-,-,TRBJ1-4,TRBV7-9,TGTGCCAGCAGCTTAGACAGGGTTAATGAAAAACTGTTTTTT,CASSLDRVNEKLFF
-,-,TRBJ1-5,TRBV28,TGTGCCAGCAGTTTCACGGCCGTCTCAGGGCAGCCCCAGCATTTT,CASSFTAVSGQPQHF
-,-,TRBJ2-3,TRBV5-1,TGCGCCAGCAGCATACCAGGAGATACGCAGTATTTT,CASSIPGDTQYF
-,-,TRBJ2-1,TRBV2,TGTGCCAGCAGTGTCGGTGGTGAGCAGTTCTTC,CASSVGGEQFF
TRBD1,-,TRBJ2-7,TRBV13,TGTGCCAGCAGCGGGGGGACAGGGGAGTGGCAGTACTTC,CASSGGTGEWQYF
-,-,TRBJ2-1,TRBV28,TGTGCCAGCAGTGGGGGTTGGGGCGGGAACTCCTACAATGAGCAGTTCTTC,CASSGGWGGNSYNEQFF
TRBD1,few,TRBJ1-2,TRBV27,TGTGCCAGCAGTGCCCCCGGGACAGGGGATGGCTACACCTTC,CASSAPGTGDGYTF
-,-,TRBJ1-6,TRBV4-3,TGCGCCAGCAGCCAACTGGCCGGGTCCTATAATTCACCCCTCCACTTT,CASSQLAGSYNSPLHF
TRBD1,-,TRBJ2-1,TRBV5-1,TGCGCCAGCAGCTCTGGGTACAGGGGTCTCCAACGAACTGAGCAGTTCTTC,CASSSGYRGLQRTEQFF
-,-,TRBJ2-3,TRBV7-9,TGTGCCAGCAGCGGAGAGGGTGGGAGTGCAGATACGCAGTATTTT,CASSGEGGSADTQYF
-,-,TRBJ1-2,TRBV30,TGTGCCGGTGGGGAGGGAGTAAGCTATGGCTACACCTTC,CAGGEGVSYGYTF
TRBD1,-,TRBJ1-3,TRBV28,TGTGCCAGCAGGGGGACAGGGGGCTTCGGAAACACCATATATTTT,CASRGTGGFGNTIYF
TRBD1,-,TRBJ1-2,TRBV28,TGTGCCAGCAGCCCGGGACAGGGGATTAATTACTATGGCTACACCTTC,CASSPGQGINYYGYTF
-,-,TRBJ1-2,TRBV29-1,TGCAGCGTTGAAAACAGGTTTAACTATGGCTACACCTTC,CSVENRFNYGYTF
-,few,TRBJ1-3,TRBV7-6,TGTGCCAGCAGCTTAGCCGCGGGGGGATCTGGAAACACCATATATTTT,CASSLAAGGSGNTIYF
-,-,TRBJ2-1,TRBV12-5,TGTGCTAGTGGTTTGACCCCTTTAGGCGGGCTGGATGAGCAGTTCTTC,CASGLTPLGGLDEQFF
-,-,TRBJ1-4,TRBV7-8,TGTGCCAGCAGCTTAGCCGTGGGGGGAGGTGAAAAACTGTTTTTT,CASSLAVGGGEKLFF
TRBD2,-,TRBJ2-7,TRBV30,TGTGCCTCAGAAGCGGGAGCATTTTACGAGCAGTACTTC,CASEAGAFYEQYF
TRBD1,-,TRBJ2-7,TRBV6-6,TGTGCCAGCAGTTCAGACAGGGGGCTTCAGTACGAGCAGTACTTC,CASSSDRGLQYEQYF
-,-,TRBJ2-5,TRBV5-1,TGCGCCAGCACCCCGTCAGGATTCCGGGAGACCCAGTACTTC,CASTPSGFRETQYF